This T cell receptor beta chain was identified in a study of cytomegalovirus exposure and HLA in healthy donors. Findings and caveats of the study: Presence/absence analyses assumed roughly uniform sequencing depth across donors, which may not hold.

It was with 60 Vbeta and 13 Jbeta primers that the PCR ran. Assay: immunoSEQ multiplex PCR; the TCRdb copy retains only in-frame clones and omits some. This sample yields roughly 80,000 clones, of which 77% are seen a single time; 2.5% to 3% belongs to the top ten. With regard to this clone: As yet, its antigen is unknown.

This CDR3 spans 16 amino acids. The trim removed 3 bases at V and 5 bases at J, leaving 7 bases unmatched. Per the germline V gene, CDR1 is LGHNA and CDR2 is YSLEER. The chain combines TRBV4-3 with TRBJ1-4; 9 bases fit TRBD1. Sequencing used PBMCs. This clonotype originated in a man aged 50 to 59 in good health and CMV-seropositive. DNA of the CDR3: TGCGCCAGCAGCCATGACGCCGGGACAGGGAATGAAAAACTGTTTTTT. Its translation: CASSHDAGTGNEKLFF.